The 6 T cell receptor beta chains below come from one sample, sequenced in a study of OX40 agonist ivuxolimab in advanced cancers. The table came from immunoSEQ multiplex PCR; TCRdb's copy has only in-frame clones and leaves some out. The sample yields about 46,000 clones, about 90% seen once. The sequencing used CD4+ or CD8+ T cells sorted from blood, collected in a trial of the OX40 agonist ivuxolimab. The receptors come from an adult with an advanced solid tumor such as melanoma, head and neck, liver or kidney cancer.

V gene TRBV9 combines with J gene TRBJ2-7, with 8 nucleotides matching TRBD1. J was trimmed by 5 bases and V by 0 bases; bases with no gene match: 7. The CDR3 covers 15 residues. CDR1 and CDR2 from the germline V gene are SGDLS and YYNGEE. CDR3: CASSVAGTGPNEQYF. The CDR3 bases are TGTGCCAGCAGCGTAGCTGGGACAGGTCCCAACGAGCAGTACTTC.

The V call is TRBV6-6, the J call TRBJ2-5; D gene ambiguous. CDR1 MNHNY and CDR2 SVGAGI come from the germline V gene (reference sequence). The V and J ends lost 6 bases and 5 bases respectively, with 13 bases between them. There are 13 residues in the CDR3. The CDR3 DNA sequence: TGTGCCAGCAGCCTCCGGGTGGGGGAGACCCAGTACTTC. This translates into CASSLRVGETQYF.

The J gene is TRBJ1-3, the V gene TRBV29-1; possible D gene TRBD1, 5 bases. Germline values: CDR1 SQVTM, CDR2 ANQGSEA. The V gene lost 7 bases and the J gene lost 0 bases, with 19 bases spanning the gap. The CDR3 has 16 residues. The CDR3 here is CSAREEGTRSGNTIYF. Written as DNA, the CDR3 is TGCAGCGCGCGGGAGGAGGGGACCCGCTCTGGAAACACCATATATTTT.

This clone has only one observation. The chain uses TRBV27 and TRBJ1-4; D call uncertain. V lost 0 bases and J 4 bases, leaving 9 bases between the germline ends. This CDR3 spans 15 amino acids. Germline V gene sequence: CDR1 MNHEY, CDR2 SMNVEV (reference sequence). The CDR3 sequence is CASSLSFSGNEKLFF. In nucleotides, the CDR3 is TGTGCCAGCAGTTTATCCTTCTCGGGTAATGAAAAACTGTTTTTT.

The V call is TRBV5-4, the J call TRBJ2-1; 11 nucleotides match TRBD2. Germline V lookup: CDR1 SGHNT, CDR2 YYREEE (reference sequence). The junction had 3 bases not matched to a gene; V was cut back by 4 bases and J by 0 bases. The CDR3 has 16 residues. CDR3 loop: CASSAGLADSYNEQFF. CDR3 in DNA: TGTGCCAGCAGCGCGGGACTAGCGGACTCCTACAATGAGCAGTTCTTC.

This CDR3 is CASSPRSQGVDTQYF. CDR3 nucleotides: TGTGCCAGCAGCCCCCGCTCACAGGGGGTGGATACGCAGTATTTT. The genes are TRBV7-2 and TRBJ2-3; 8 bases align to TRBD1. Germline CDR1 is SGHTA and CDR2 is FQGNSA. V dropped 5 bases and J dropped 6; count of bases not matched to a gene: 10. The CDR3 loop spans 15 amino acids.